This TCR beta chain was identified during a study of identical twins. The CDR3 totals 15 residues. The germline V gene has CDR1 SEHNR and CDR2 FQNEAQ (reference sequence). J lost 2 bases, V lost 5 bases, and 7 bases had no gene match. cDNA carried unique molecular identifiers, and a universal primer site was added by template switching. MiXCR, run by TCRdb on the 5' RACE reads, gives a single entry per CDR3 protein. The sample has 420,000 or so distinct CDR3 sequences, less than 20% seen once. This clonotype showed up just a few times. What it recognizes is unknown. Notes on the study in general: Models, which agreed with sharing between unrelated individuals, nonetheless underestimated the out-of-frame TCR alpha sharing seen in monozygotic twins. Reduced insertions were recorded for abundant cord blood beta clonotypes, with no such pattern in memory repertoires. Analyses of zero insertions could, in part, be confounded by invariant MAIT and iNKT cells.

The sequencing input was naive T cells sorted from blood. The chain couples TRBV7-9 to TRBJ2-3, with 7 bases matching TRBD2. This TCR was recovered from a man aged 50 to 59 in good health. The CDR3 region is CASSASGGLTDTQYF. The CDR3 bases are TGTGCCAGCAGCGCTTCGGGAGGCCTCACAGATACGCAGTATTTT.